This entry concerns a single TCR beta chain. The CDR3 runs 14 residues. CDR1 and CDR2 from the germline V gene are SGHTA and FQGNSA. TCRdb reprocessed the 5' RACE reads, keeping one entry per CDR3 protein, no DNA. This table lists approximately 400,000 distinct CDR3 sequences. This record belongs to a study of monozygotic twins with inflammatory bowel disease. The material sequenced was blood. J is TRBJ2-7 and V is TRBV7-2. The sequence derives from a human donor with ulcerative colitis or Crohn's disease, or a healthy co-twin of an affected twin (not recorded which). CDR3 region: CASSVTRSSYEQYF.